The text below deals with one TCR beta chain. Its antigen is still unknown. There are no base qualities to consult, and no much larger clone falls within one base. The entry originates in a study of cytomegalovirus exposure and HLA in healthy donors (dated by TCRdb to 2015 to 2018). Turning to the overall study: In an earlier analysis of some 610 of the donors, 276 Gb of sequence data and 95 million to 130 million unique TCR beta sequences from about 190 million T cells were reported. An early release that covered approximately 600 HLA-typed donors contained approximately 300 gigabases of sequencing data and tens of millions of unique TCR sequences. The genetic ancestry cluster associated with self-reported Caucasian donors included roughly 84% of the 300 to 400 genotyped donors. The study was designed to test whether signatures of past pathogen exposure could be identified by cataloging public T cell receptors. The study used immunosequencing to profile the T cell repertoires of approximately 640 subjects and linked those repertoires to cytomegalovirus serostatus. Besides the first cohort of 500 to 700 subjects, a separate validation cohort made up of 120 or so different subjects was used. The study combined high-throughput TCR immunosequencing, statistical association of individual TCRs with disease status, and machine learning to predict cytomegalovirus infection status. In a later analysis, previously published TCR beta repertoires from 500 to 750 donors were re-analyzed and high-resolution HLA genotyping was added so that TCR occurrence patterns could be studied. Rather than drawing on any new phenotypic data, the later analysis identified candidate immune exposures from TCR beta sequences and the way those sequences occurred across donors. To decide whether each TCR beta V gene segment behaved as functional or pseudogenic, an earlier analysis of nearly 600 of the donors relied on high-throughput TCR beta sequencing. Donor age, sex, ethnicity and CMV serostatus were collected together with the repertoire data. A later genetic analysis took genome-wide SNP genotypes for 398 of the 666 donors and used that subset as a discovery cohort. Every repertoire in the discovery cohort had been generated on one and the same sequencing platform. Class I and class II HLA loci were covered by the typing at four-digit resolution. Typing coverage differed by locus: A, B, C, DRB1 and DQB1 were typed in roughly 620-630 donors, DQA1 in about 550, DPA1 in some 570, and DPB1 in 450 to 480. Four to six DR-DQ haplotypes were handled as single units for association and clustering, since linkage in the cohort was strong. Among some 410 genotyped donors of the cohort, an average of approximately 240,000 unique TCR beta nucleotide sequences were sequenced per donor, around 20% of them non-productive.

The cohort consisted of approximately 670 healthy bone marrow donors. All cohort members were sampled while nominally healthy, although unrecorded immune exposures were likely present. The donor tested CMV seropositive and was one of the 289 seropositive cohort members. A peripheral blood sample was collected from each donor, and TCR beta sequencing was performed on peripheral blood mononuclear cells. Genomic DNA was extracted from the blood cell samples with the Qiagen DNeasy Blood Extraction Kit. Libraries came from the immunoSEQ multiplex PCR assay. A mixture of 60 forward primers for TCR Vbeta segments and 13 reverse primers for TCR Jbeta segments was used in the multiplex PCR. A multiplex PCR assay on genomic DNA amplified the CDR3 region of rearranged TCR beta genes. Amplified TCR beta libraries were sequenced as 87-base-pair reads on the Illumina HiSeq System. As for the original processing: Across the roughly 600 repertoires, a later analysis counted approximately 83 million unique TCR beta chains, roughly 11 million of which were shared by at least two donors. Raw reads were error-corrected and collapsed into unique sequences by a nearest-neighbor algorithm in which closely related sequences were merged to remove PCR and sequencing errors. CDR3 sequences were aligned to IMGT reference sequences to assign V, D and J gene segments. For a sequence to be retained, a match of at least six nucleotides was required to both a V gene segment and a J gene segment. Rearrangements were called productive when the CDR3 lacked stop codons and stayed in frame with V and J; all others were non-productive. Following IMGT convention, CDR3 was defined as the stretch from the second conserved V-encoded cysteine up to the conserved J-encoded phenylalanine. In an earlier analysis of 587 of the donors, sequences lacking an unambiguous match to a single V gene segment were excluded. In an earlier analysis of approximately 550 of the donors, V segments were called functional above 56.7% productive rearrangements and were called segregating when the between-donor standard deviation exceeded 5%. To diagnose cytomegalovirus status from the catalog of TCR beta chain sequences, a statistical classification framework was built. In a later analysis, V and J genes were assigned by comparing TCR nucleotide sequences against IMGT/GENE-DB human TR gene sequences. In a later analysis, CDR3 sequences and most-parsimonious VDJ recombination scenarios were assigned using the TCRdist pipeline. In a later analysis, each TCR beta chain was defined by its CDR3 amino acid sequence together with its V-gene family, and reads without a unique V-gene family were excluded. To address suspected cross-contamination and a sequencing artifact, a later analysis removed around 600 highly shared, low-generation-probability nucleotide sequences. In a later analysis, a clonal expansion index for each public chain was calculated from normalized within-repertoire ranks of inferred template counts. Generation probabilities in a later analysis came from a VDJ recombination model fitted to out-of-frame rearrangements, and those results were checked against IGoR. In a later analysis, hypergeometric tests were used to score TCR-TCR, TCR-HLA and TCR-CMV co-occurrence, with a repertoire-size bias correction applied to TCR pairs. A later analysis estimated false discovery rates by permuting HLA or CMV assignments 20 times. In a later analysis, co-occurring TCRs were grouped using DBSCAN, with TCRdist sequence similarity added in when clustering inside HLA-allele-positive subsets. For co-occurrence clustering, repertoires with fewer than 30,000 or more than 120,000 public chains were excluded, along with 4 to 6 repertoires with anomalous nucleotide sharing. TCRdb provides this immuneACCESS table in a form limited to in-frame rearrangements. Some clones are lacking; in checked studies, under half of them reflect an unresolved V gene, and why the rest are absent is not known. The V and J calls and the clone size are those of that table, but D and trimming were determined from the DNA. This sample holds some 89,000 clones; around 84% were observed only once. About 4% of the sample is in the top ten clones.

According to the germline V gene (reference sequence), CDR1 reads MNHEY and CDR2 reads SMNVEV. The CDR3 goes from the cysteine to the phenylalanine over 16 residues. The kept DNA is CDR3 alone, 48 bases in frame from the first base. Deletion took 2 bases off V and 4 bases off J, with a span of 17 bases between the germline ends. Beyond this particular receptor, the publication reports: CMV serostatus was the only immune exposure information available for the cohort. Some IMGT-functional V segments, including TRBV6-2 and TRBV6-3, could not be distinguished by the 87-base-pair reads and were therefore excluded. In a later analysis, TCR association rates were found to vary across HLA loci, with the most associated TCRs seen for DRB1 alleles and the fewest for HLA-C alleles. The classifier was reported to diagnose cytomegalovirus status with high specificity and sensitivity in both the original and validation cohorts. An earlier analysis of approximately 530 of the donors showed that most TCR beta V segments appeared in productive rearrangements either about 87% or about 30% of the time, which broadly matched IMGT annotations. A later analysis reported that several top co-occurrence clusters appeared linked to parvovirus B19, influenza, CMV and Epstein-Barr virus. Presence/absence analyses assumed roughly uniform sequencing depth across donors, an assumption that may not hold. The cohort was sequenced for TCR beta chains only, and without alpha or paired-chain data the features that could be detected were limited. A later genetic analysis reported fewer N-insertions in productive TCRs among donors in an Asian-associated ancestry cluster than the 666-donor mean. Assigning TCR associations to individual alleles was difficult when HLA alleles, especially DR and DQ, strongly co-occurred. A further reported finding was that TCR beta sequences accurately predicted the HLA-A and HLA-B alleles for most subjects in the first cohort. According to a later analysis, most CMV-associated TCR beta chains appeared to be HLA-restricted, and the HLA associations seemed to be driven largely by CMV exposure. Linkage disequilibrium might explain the correlated functional status among segregating V segments, but an unknown experimental factor could not be ruled out. A cluster of highly shared sequence variants was judged likely to be a technical artifact of the sequencing pipeline. The authors suggested that the approach could potentially be extended to other disease states and immunological phenotypes. In vitro tests confirmed that a few of the cytomegalovirus-associated TCR beta chains recognize cytomegalovirus antigens. A later genetic analysis associated a missense DCLRE1C variant with V-gene and J-gene trimming of TCR beta chains, and an independent cohort replicated the association. Because HLA typing was missing for some donors at each locus, association tests included only the typed subset. The earlier analysis of nearly 600 of the donors excluded around 17 rarely observed V segments, including chromosome 9 orphons, because counts were too low. A later analysis found that HLA-associated TCR beta chains were more clonally expanded and had lower generation probabilities than equally common non-associated chains. Most TCR sequences were seen in very few donors, while some public TCRs were found in many individuals. Specific HLA alleles were associated with 15,000 to 20,000 TCR beta sequences at a false discovery rate of 0.05 in a later analysis. The study gave a list of under 200 TCR beta chains associated with cytomegalovirus.

This receptor chain uses TRBV27 and TRBJ1-2; tentative D gene TRBD1, with 6 bases matching. The TCR sequence derives from a woman aged 40 to 50 in good health and CMV-seropositive. The material sequenced was PBMCs. Here the CDR3 is given as CASSLGGDTTFYGYTF. At the DNA level, the sequence is TGTGCCAGCAGTTTAGGGGGGGACACTACATTCTATGGCTACACCTTC.